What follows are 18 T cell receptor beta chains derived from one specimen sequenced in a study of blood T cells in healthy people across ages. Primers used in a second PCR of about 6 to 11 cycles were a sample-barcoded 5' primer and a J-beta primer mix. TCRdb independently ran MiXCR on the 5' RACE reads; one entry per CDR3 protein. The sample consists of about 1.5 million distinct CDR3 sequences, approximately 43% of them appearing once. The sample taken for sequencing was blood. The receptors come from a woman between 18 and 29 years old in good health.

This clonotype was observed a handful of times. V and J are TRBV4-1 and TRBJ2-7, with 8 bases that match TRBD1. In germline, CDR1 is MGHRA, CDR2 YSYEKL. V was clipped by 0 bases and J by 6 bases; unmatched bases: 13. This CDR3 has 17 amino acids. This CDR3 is CASSQDGDWTGRIEQYF. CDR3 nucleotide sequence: TGCGCCAGCAGCCAAGATGGAGATTGGACAGGGAGAATCGAGCAGTACTTC.

CDR3 nucleotide sequence: TGTGCCAGCAGTCCATTGGTGGGCCAGAACATGAACACTGAAGCTTTCTTT. It specifies CASSPLVGQNMNTEAFF. The gene calls are TRBV6-6 and TRBJ1-1; the D is unclear. V was shortened by 5 bases and J by 0 bases, with 19 bases between the two germline ends. This CDR3 contains 17 residues. In germline, CDR1 is MNHNY, CDR2 SVGAGI (reference sequence).

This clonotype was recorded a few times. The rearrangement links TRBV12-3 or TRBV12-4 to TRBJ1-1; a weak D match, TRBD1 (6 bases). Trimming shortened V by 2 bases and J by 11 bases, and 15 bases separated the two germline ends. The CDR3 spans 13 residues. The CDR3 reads CASSLWLQGYAFF. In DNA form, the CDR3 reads TGTGCCAGCAGTTTATGGCTCCAGGGGTATGCTTTCTTT.

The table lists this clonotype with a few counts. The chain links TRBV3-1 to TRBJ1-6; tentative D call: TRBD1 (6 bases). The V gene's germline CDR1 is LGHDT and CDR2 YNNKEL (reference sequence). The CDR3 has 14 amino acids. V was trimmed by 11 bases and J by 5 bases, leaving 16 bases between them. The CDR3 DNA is TGTGCCGGCTCGACAGGAGTCAATAATTCACCCCTCCACTTT. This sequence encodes CAGSTGVNNSPLHF.

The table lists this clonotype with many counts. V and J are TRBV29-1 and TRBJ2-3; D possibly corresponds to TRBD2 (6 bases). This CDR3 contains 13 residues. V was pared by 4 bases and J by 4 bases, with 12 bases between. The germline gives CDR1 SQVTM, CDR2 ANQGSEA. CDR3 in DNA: TGCAGCGTTGTCGGGAGAGTGGCAGATACGCAGTATTTT. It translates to CSVVGRVADTQYF.

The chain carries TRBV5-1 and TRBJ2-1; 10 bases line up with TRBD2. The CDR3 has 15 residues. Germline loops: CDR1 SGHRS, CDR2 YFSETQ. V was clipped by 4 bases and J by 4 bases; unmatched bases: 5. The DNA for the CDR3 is TGCGCCAGCAGCGCTAGCGGGGGCCAATACAATGAGCAGTTCTTC. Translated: CASSASGGQYNEQFF.

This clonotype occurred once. The CDR3 protein is CAGSPGGGPYNEQFF. CDR3 DNA: TGTGCCGGGTCTCCAGGGGGAGGACCCTACAATGAGCAGTTCTTC. The rearrangement joins TRBV11-2 to TRBJ2-1; perhaps TRBD1 as D (7 bases). V dropped 11 bases and J dropped 2 bases, with 19 bases sitting between them. The length of the CDR3 is 15 residues. Germline CDR1 and CDR2: SGHAT and FQNNGV. Variable domain in full (rest from reference TRBV11-2 and TRBJ2-1): EAGVAQSPRYKIIEKRQSVAFWCNPISGHATLYWYQQILGQGPKLLIQFQNNGVVDDSQLPKDRFSAERLKGVDSTLKIQPAKLEDSAVYLCAGSPGGGPYNEQFFGPGTRLTVL.

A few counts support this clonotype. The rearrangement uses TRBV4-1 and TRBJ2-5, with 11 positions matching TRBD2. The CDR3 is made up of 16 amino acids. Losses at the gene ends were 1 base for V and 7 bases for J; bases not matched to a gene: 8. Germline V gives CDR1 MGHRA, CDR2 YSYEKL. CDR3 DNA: TGCGCCAGCAGCCAAGGACTAGCGGGGACAATCAGGACCCAGTACTTC. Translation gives CASSQGLAGTIRTQYF.

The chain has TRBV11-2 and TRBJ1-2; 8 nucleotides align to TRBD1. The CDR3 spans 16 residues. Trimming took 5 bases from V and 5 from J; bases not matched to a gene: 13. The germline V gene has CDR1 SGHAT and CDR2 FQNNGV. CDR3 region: CASSASPRGRNYGYTF. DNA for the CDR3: TGTGCCAGCAGCGCATCACCCAGGGGGCGCAATTATGGCTACACCTTC.

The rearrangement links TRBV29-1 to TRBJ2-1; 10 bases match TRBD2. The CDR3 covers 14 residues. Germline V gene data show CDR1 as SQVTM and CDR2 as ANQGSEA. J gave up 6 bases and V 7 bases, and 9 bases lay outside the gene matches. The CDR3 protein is CSATITSGTNEQFF. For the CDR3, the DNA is TGCAGCGCAACTATAACTAGCGGGACCAATGAGCAGTTCTTC.

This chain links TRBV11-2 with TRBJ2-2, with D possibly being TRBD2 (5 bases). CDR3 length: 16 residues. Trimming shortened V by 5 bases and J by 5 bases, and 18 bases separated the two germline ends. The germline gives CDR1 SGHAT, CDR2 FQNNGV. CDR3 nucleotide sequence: TGTGCCAGCAGCCCTATATCACCGGAGGCGACCGGGGAGCTGTTTTTT. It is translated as CASSPISPEATGELFF.

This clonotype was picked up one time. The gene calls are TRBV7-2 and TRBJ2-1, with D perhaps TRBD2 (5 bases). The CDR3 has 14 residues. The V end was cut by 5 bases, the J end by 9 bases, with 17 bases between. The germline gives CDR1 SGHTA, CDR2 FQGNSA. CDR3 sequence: CASSPDSASREQFF. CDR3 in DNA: TGTGCCAGCAGCCCTGATTCGGCTAGCCGTGAGCAGTTCTTC. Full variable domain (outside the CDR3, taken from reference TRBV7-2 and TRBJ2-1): GAGVSQSPSNKVTEKGKDVELRCDPISGHTALYWYRQSLGQGLEFLIYFQGNSAPDKSGLPSDRFSAERTGGSVSTLTIQRTQQEDSAVYLCASSPDSASREQFFGPGTRLTVL.

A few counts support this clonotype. In DNA, the CDR3 is TGCAGCGTTCAGAACACTGAAGCTTTCTTT. Protein sequence: CSVQNTEAFF. This chain joins TRBV29-1 and TRBJ1-1; D gene unclear. Trimming left V 5 bases short and J 1 base short, with 2 bases between. The germline CDR1 and CDR2 sequences are SQVTM and ANQGSEA. This CDR3 has 10 residues.

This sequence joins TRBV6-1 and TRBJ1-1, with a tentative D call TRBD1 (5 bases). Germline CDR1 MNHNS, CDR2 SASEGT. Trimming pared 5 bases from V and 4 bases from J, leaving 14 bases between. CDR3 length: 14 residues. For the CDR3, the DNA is TGTGCCAGCAGTCCCACCAGGGTCGGCACTGAAGCTTTCTTT. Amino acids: CASSPTRVGTEAFF.

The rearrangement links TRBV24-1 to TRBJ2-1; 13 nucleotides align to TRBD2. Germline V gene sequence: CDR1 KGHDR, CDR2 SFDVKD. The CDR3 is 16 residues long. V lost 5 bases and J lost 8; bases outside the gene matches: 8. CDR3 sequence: CATSAQGTSGIYEQFF. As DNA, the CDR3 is TGTGCCACCAGTGCCCAAGGGACTAGCGGGATTTATGAGCAGTTCTTC.

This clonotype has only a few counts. In DNA, the CDR3 is TGTGCCAGCAGTTTCTTGGGACAGGGAGGCAATCAGCCCCAGCATTTT. Translating it yields CASSFLGQGGNQPQHF. The chain joins TRBV27 to TRBJ1-5, with 9 bases identical to TRBD1. The length of the CDR3 is 16 residues. V lost 3 bases, J lost 2 bases, and 5 bases stayed unmatched. The germline V gene has CDR1 MNHEY and CDR2 SMNVEV (reference sequence).

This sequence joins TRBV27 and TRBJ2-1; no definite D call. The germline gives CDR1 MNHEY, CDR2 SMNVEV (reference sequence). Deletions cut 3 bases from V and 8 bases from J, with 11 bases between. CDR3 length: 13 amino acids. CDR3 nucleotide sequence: TGTGCCAGCAGTTTCCTGGGCCTCCATGAGCAGTTCTTC. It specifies CASSFLGLHEQFF.

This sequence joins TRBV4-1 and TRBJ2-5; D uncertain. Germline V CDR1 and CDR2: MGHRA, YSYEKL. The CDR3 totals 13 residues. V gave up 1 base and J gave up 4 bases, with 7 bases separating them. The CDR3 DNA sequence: TGCGCCAGCAGCCAAGGGGGTTCAGAGACCCAGTACTTC. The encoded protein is CASSQGGSETQYF.